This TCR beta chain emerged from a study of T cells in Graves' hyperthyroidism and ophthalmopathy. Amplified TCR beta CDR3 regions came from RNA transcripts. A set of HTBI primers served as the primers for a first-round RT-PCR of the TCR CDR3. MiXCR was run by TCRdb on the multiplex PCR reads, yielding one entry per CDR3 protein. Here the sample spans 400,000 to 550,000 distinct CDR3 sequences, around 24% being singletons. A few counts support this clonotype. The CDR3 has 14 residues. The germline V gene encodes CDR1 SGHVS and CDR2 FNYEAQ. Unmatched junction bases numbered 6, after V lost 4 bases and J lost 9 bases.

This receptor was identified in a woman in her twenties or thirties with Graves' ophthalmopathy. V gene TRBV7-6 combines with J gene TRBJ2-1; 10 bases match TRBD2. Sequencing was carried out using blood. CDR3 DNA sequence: TGTGCCAGCAGCTCTCAAGCGGGGGGGCCTGAGCAGTTCTTC. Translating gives CASSSQAGGPEQFF.